The rows below give T cell receptor beta chains drawn from one sample of a study of blood T cell repertoires in COVID-19. Clones were sequenced by immunoSEQ multiplex PCR, and TCRdb holds only the in-frame ones, with some missing. The repertoire holds some 82,000 clones, with more than 70% as singletons. The sequenced sample consisted of peripheral blood. The origin of the receptors is an elderly man with active or convalescent COVID-19. Each CDR3 is given with its conserved first and last residue. The D gene is left open where the match is weak. Clone size, where shown, is once, few, many, or a class for clones that have expanded.

size,J,D,V,CDR3,DNA
once,TRBJ1-2,NA,TRBV7-2,CASSLDLERPPRSYTF,TGTGCCAGCAGCTTGGACCTCGAGCGGCCGCCTAGAAGCTACACCTTC
NA,TRBJ1-3,TRBD1,TRBV28,CASSLGTGSGNTIYF,TGTGCCAGCAGTTTAGGGACAGGCTCTGGAAACACCATATATTTT
NA,TRBJ2-4,TRBD2,TRBV7-8,CASSGRTSGGGNIQYF,TGTGCCAGCAGCGGCAGGACTAGCGGAGGGGGGAACATTCAGTACTTC
NA,TRBJ2-2,NA,TRBV6-6,CASSPRGRQGRNTGELFF,TGTGCCAGCAGTCCCCGAGGCCGCCAGGGTCGAAACACCGGGGAGCTGTTTTTT
NA,TRBJ1-2,NA,TRBV19,CASSIDHSSPYDGYTF,TGTGCCAGTAGTATAGATCATTCGTCGCCCTATGATGGCTACACCTTC
NA,TRBJ2-5,NA,TRBV12-5,CASGLVGLVRQETQYF,TGTGCTAGTGGTTTGGTAGGCCTAGTCAGACAAGAGACCCAGTACTTC
NA,TRBJ1-2,NA,TRBV19,CASSMVFGQNYGYTF,TGTGCCAGTAGTATGGTATTTGGGCAGAACTATGGCTACACCTTC
NA,TRBJ2-5,NA,TRBV5-1,CASSERAESETQYF,TGCGCCAGCAGCGAGAGGGCGGAATCAGAGACCCAGTACTTC
once,TRBJ2-2,TRBD1,TRBV5-1,CASSLGTVNTGELFF,TGCGCCAGCAGCCTCGGGACAGTTAACACCGGGGAGCTGTTTTTT
NA,TRBJ2-1,TRBD1,TRBV3-1/TRBV3-2,CASSQDAGGQGAYEQFF,TGTGCCAGCAGCCAAGACGCAGGAGGACAGGGGGCCTATGAGCAGTTCTTC
NA,TRBJ1-1,NA,TRBV7-6,CASSLASSTEAFF,TGTGCCAGCAGCTTAGCGAGTAGTACCGAAGCTTTCTTT
NA,TRBJ2-3,NA,TRBV2,CASSEGQGYTDTQYF,TGTGCCAGCAGTGAGGGGCAGGGGTACACAGATACGCAGTATTTT
once,TRBJ1-1,NA,TRBV7-3,CASSLYAGENTEAFF,TGTGCCAGCAGCTTATATGCAGGGGAGAACACTGAAGCTTTCTTT
NA,TRBJ2-7,NA,TRBV13,CASSLATLKREQYF,TGTGCCAGCAGCTTAGCAACGCTTAAGCGGGAGCAGTACTTC
NA,TRBJ2-2,NA,TRBV9,CASSAAGSRHTGELFF,TGTGCCAGCAGCGCCGCAGGATCCCGTCACACCGGGGAGCTGTTTTTT
NA,TRBJ2-1,NA,TRBV23-1,CASSQPGLHNEQFF,TGCGCCAGCAGTCAACCGGGACTCCACAATGAGCAGTTCTTC
few,TRBJ1-5,NA,TRBV4-2,CASSQDPYSNQPQHF,TGTGCCAGCAGCCAAGATCCGTATAGCAATCAGCCCCAGCATTTT
NA,TRBJ1-6,TRBD1,TRBV10-2,CASNPTATGGNSPLHF,TGCGCCAGCAATCCTACCGCGACAGGGGGGAATTCACCCCTCCACTTT
NA,TRBJ2-5,TRBD1,TRBV12-3/TRBV12-4,CASSWDSQETQYF,TGTGCCAGCAGCTGGGACAGCCAAGAGACCCAGTACTTC
NA,TRBJ1-2,TRBD1,TRBV4-1,CASSLNRDRGPYGYTF,TGCGCCAGCAGCCTCAACCGGGACAGGGGGCCCTATGGCTACACCTTC
NA,TRBJ1-2,NA,TRBV9,CASSVANYGYTF,TGTGCCAGCAGCGTAGCAAACTATGGCTACACCTTC
NA,TRBJ2-3,TRBD1,TRBV3-1/TRBV3-2,CASSTRQGLGDTQYF,TGTGCCAGCAGCACGCGACAGGGATTGGGAGATACGCAGTATTTT
NA,TRBJ2-5,TRBD2,TRBV19,CASSIVGGGAGETQYF,TGTGCCAGTAGTATAGTCGGCGGGGGGGCTGGAGAGACCCAGTACTTC
NA,TRBJ2-7,TRBD1,TRBV30,CAWRTSGTGAAYEQYF,TGTGCCTGGAGAACCTCCGGGACAGGGGCTGCCTACGAGCAGTACTTC
NA,TRBJ2-6,TRBD1,TRBV11-2,CASSLGTGGGANVLTF,TGTGCCAGCAGCTTAGGGACAGGGGGTGGGGCCAACGTCCTGACTTTC
NA,TRBJ1-5,NA,TRBV2,CASSKANGRGSTYSNQPQHF,TGTGCCAGCAGTAAAGCAAACGGGAGGGGGTCGACGTATAGCAATCAGCCCCAGCATTTT
NA,TRBJ2-7,TRBD1,TRBV4-3,CASSQDPTGWGEQYF,TGCGCCAGCAGCCAAGACCCGACAGGGTGGGGCGAGCAGTACTTC
NA,TRBJ1-2,NA,TRBV3-1/TRBV3-2,CASSQGRGSTF,TGTGCCAGCAGCCAAGGACGGGGATCCACCTTC
NA,TRBJ2-3,TRBD2,TRBV4-1,CASSLGGAADTQYF,TGCGCCAGCAGCCTGGGAGGGGCGGCAGATACGCAGTATTTT
NA,TRBJ1-5,TRBD1,TRBV5-4,CASSTGGYSNQPQHF,TGTGCCAGCAGCACAGGGGGGTATAGCAATCAGCCCCAGCATTTT
NA,TRBJ1-1,NA,TRBV3-1/TRBV3-2,CASSRGQQTEAFF,TGTGCCAGCAGCCGCGGACAACAGACCGAAGCTTTCTTT
NA,TRBJ1-6,NA,TRBV6-1,CASSEGRGYNSPLHF,TGTGCCAGCAGTGAAGGGAGGGGATATAATTCACCCCTCCACTTT
NA,TRBJ2-1,NA,TRBV5-8,CASSLASSSYNEQFF,TGTGCCAGCAGCTTGGCCTCGAGCTCCTACAATGAGCAGTTCTTC
NA,TRBJ1-1,TRBD1,TRBV9,CASSEWTGEAFF,TGTGCCAGCAGCGAGTGGACAGGTGAGGCTTTCTTT
NA,TRBJ2-5,NA,TRBV6-2/TRBV6-3,CASSPAEVRQETQYF,TGTGCCAGCAGTCCCGCGGAGGTGAGGCAAGAGACCCAGTACTTC
NA,TRBJ1-5,NA,TRBV5-1,CASSLEGGAEQPQHF,TGCGCCAGCAGCTTGGAGGGGGGGGCCGAACAGCCCCAGCATTTT
NA,TRBJ2-7,TRBD2,TRBV9,CASSVSSGPSYEQYF,TGTGCCAGCAGCGTTTCTAGCGGGCCCTCCTACGAGCAGTACTTC
NA,TRBJ1-1,NA,TRBV19,CASSMFSTEAFF,TGTGCCAGTAGTATGTTCAGCACTGAAGCTTTCTTT
NA,TRBJ1-4,NA,TRBV28,CASSFFWTEDNEKLFF,TGTGCCAGCAGTTTCTTTTGGACAGAAGATAATGAAAAACTGTTTTTT
NA,TRBJ1-5,TRBD1,TRBV7-2,CASSAGSGGINQPQHF,TGTGCCAGCAGCGCCGGGTCAGGGGGGATCAATCAGCCCCAGCATTTT
NA,TRBJ1-6,NA,TRBV10-3,CAIQNRADSPLHF,TGTGCCATCCAAAACAGGGCCGATTCACCCCTCCACTTT
once,TRBJ1-5,NA,TRBV4-3,CASSQDQGMNQPQHF,TGCGCCAGCAGCCAAGATCAGGGGATGAATCAGCCCCAGCATTTT
NA,TRBJ2-5,NA,TRBV11-2,CASSTRQETQYF,TGTGCCAGCAGCACGAGACAAGAGACCCAGTACTTC
few,TRBJ2-7,TRBD2,TRBV6-5,CASSSIRSGNEQYF,TGTGCCAGCAGTTCTATTCGGAGCGGGAACGAGCAGTACTTC
once,TRBJ1-5,NA,TRBV30,CAWSSTGLLPQHF,TGTGCCTGGAGTTCGACAGGCCTTTTGCCCCAGCATTTT
many,TRBJ1-6,NA,TRBV6-5,CASSYSLVNSPLHF,TGTGCCAGCAGTTACTCACTGGTTAATTCACCCCTCCACTTT
NA,TRBJ2-3,NA,TRBV5-1,CASSLAGVNTDTQYF,TGCGCCAGCAGCTTGGCCGGGGTCAACACAGATACGCAGTATTTT
once,TRBJ1-5,NA,TRBV5-6,CASSPQPNQPQHF,TGTGCCAGCAGCCCACAACCCAATCAGCCCCAGCATTTT
NA,TRBJ1-2,NA,TRBV30,CAWRGEDYGYTF,TGTGCCTGGAGGGGGGAGGACTATGGCTACACCTTC